Included here is one TCR beta chain sequence, with context. Its antigen is unknown. No quality values exist for individual bases; no much larger clone is one base distant. The data were obtained in a study of blood T cell repertoires in COVID-19 (dated by TCRdb to the early 2020s). Concerning the study at large: Samples from collaborators originated in the United States, Italy and Spain and spanned both the acute and convalescent phases of COVID-19. The dataset comprised deeply sampled blood TCRbeta repertoires from subjects exposed to, actively infected with, or recovered from COVID-19. The samples were drawn from the first 160 participants of the ongoing ImmuneRACE study and from over a thousand subjects provided by 6 global collaborators. Where available, HLA class I and class II types were obtained from metadata supplied by the sample provider rather than from assay-based typing. The repertoires were made available in a free public database intended to serve as a resource for research on the immune response to SARS-CoV-2. The sample metadata nearly always contained a de-identified subject ID, COVID-19 status, age in years and sex. The material from the prospective study consisted of cDNA or gDNA derived from T cells, B-cell-depleted T cells, or PBMCs. Overall results and qualifications from the work: The amount of clinical and demographic metadata varied by source and participant and was provided uncurated.

The immunoSEQ Assay, a bias-controlled multiplex PCR, was used to amplify TCRbeta CDR3 regions from genomic DNA. Regarding the original processing steps: Within the assay, amplification of reference gene primers was used to estimate how many nucleated cells each sample contained. To quantify the absolute abundance of each unique TCRbeta CDR3 rearrangement, sequence reads were collapsed and filtered. For each sample, productive Simpson clonality was calculated as the square root of Simpson's diversity index across productive rearrangements. TCRdb carries this immuneACCESS record with in-frame sequences only. Its versions omit some clonotypes, under half of them owing to an unresolved V gene in the studies checked, with the rest unexplained. V and J calls and clone size follow that table, whereas D and trimming were derived from the DNA. The sample table shows 120,000 to 150,000 clones, and more than 75% are seen once. Around 38% of the sample goes to the ten largest clones.

Spanning cysteine to phenylalanine, the CDR3 consists of 17 amino acids. Left in the record is the CDR3 DNA by itself, 51 bases read in frame from the first base. V is trimmed back by 4 bases and J by 5 bases, and the junction contains 15 bases that no gene match accounts for. CDR1 and CDR2 are drawn from the germline V gene: SGHRS, YFSETQ. Samples from volunteer blood donors who had recovered from COVID-19 were contributed by a second Seattle source. Whole blood was collected in K2EDTA tubes by collaborating institutions according to the institutions' own protocols. For TCRbeta analysis, collaborator samples were shipped as frozen whole blood, as isolated PBMCs, or as DNA extracted from either sample type.

The receptor was derived from a man between 50 and 59 years old who had recovered from COVID-19. The chain was built from TRBV5-1 and TRBJ1-1, with 9 bases aligning to TRBD1. Sequencing was done on a sample of peripheral blood. CDR3 sequence: CASSPGGTGSWRTEAFF. The bases are TGCGCCAGCAGCCCGGGGGGGACAGGGTCCTGGAGGACTGAAGCTTTCTTT.